These 4 T cell receptor beta chains share one sample of origin, sequenced in a study of monozygotic twins with inflammatory bowel disease. TCRdb reworked the 5' RACE reads into one entry per CDR3 protein, no DNA. The table for this sample gives 170,000 or so distinct CDR3 sequences. The sequenced material came from blood. The receptors shown here come from a human donor with ulcerative colitis or Crohn's disease, or a healthy co-twin of an affected twin (not recorded which).

The chain uses TRBV7-8 and TRBJ2-3; TCRdb calls TRBD1, which cannot be checked without DNA. The CDR3 contains 16 residues. Germline CDR1 and CDR2: SGHVS and FQNEAQ. CDR3 region: CASSWGQGLTTDTQYF.

The gene calls are TRBV10-3 and TRBJ2-2; TCRdb picks TRBD1, but there is no DNA to check that call. The CDR3 spans 16 residues. Germline V gene sequence: CDR1 ENHRY, CDR2 SYGVKD. The CDR3 region is CAISTPTGLGTGELFF.

This chain connects TRBV5-1 to TRBJ2-4; as DNA is missing, the TRBD1 call by TCRdb cannot be tested. The germline V gene has CDR1 SGHRS and CDR2 YFSETQ. The CDR3 contains 13 residues. The CDR3 protein is CASSLGTGNIQYF.

The rearrangement joins TRBV14 to TRBJ2-7; checking the TCRdb D call of TRBD2 is not possible without DNA. Germline CDR1 reads SGHDN; CDR2 reads FVKESK. There are 15 residues in the CDR3. The CDR3 reads CASSHLAGGPYEQYF.